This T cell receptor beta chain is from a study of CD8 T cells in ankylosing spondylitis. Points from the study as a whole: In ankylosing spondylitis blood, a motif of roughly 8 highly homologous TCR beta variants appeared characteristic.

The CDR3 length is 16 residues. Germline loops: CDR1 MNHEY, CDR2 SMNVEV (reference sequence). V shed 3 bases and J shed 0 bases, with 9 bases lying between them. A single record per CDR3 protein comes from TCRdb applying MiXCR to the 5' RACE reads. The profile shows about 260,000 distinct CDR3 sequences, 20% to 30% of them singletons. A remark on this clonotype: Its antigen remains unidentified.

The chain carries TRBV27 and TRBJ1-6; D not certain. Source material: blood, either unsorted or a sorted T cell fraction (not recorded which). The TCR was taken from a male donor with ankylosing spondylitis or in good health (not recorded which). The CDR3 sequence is CASSFTVGSYNSPLHF. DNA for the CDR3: TGTGCCAGCAGTTTTACGGTCGGCTCCTATAATTCACCCCTCCACTTT.